Following are 26 T cell receptor beta chains from one sample sequenced in a study of shared clonotypes between healthy human individuals. Using immunoSEQ multiplex PCR, the repertoire was profiled, and TCRdb retains in-frame clones only, with some absent. The sample includes more than 2 million clones, 85% to 95% of them seen just once. CD45RO-negative cells were positively selected for CCR7, leaving out terminally differentiated effector memory CD45RA+ cells. The sample comprised naive CD8+ T cells sorted from blood. The receptors derive from a young man in good health.

Concerning this clone itself: A much bigger clone sits one base away, suggesting this may be a read error. The chain links TRBV11-2 to TRBJ1-1, with TRBD1 as a possible D gene (5 bases). The CDR3 extends over 13 amino acids. V dropped 5 bases and J dropped 4 bases, with 11 bases sitting between them. Germline V gene sequence: CDR1 SGHAT, CDR2 FQNNGV. The CDR3 DNA reads TGTGCCAGCAGCGTCGGGGGGGGCACTGAAGCTTTCTTT. It specifies CASSVGGGTEAFF. The complete variable domain, with remaining parts taken from reference TRBV11-2 and TRBJ1-1, reads EAGVAQSPRYKIIEKRQSVAFWCNPISGHATLYWYQQILGQGPKLLIQFQNNGVVDDSQLPKDRFSAERLKGVDSTLKIQPAKLEDSAVYLCASSVGGGTEAFFGQGTRLTVV.

Comment on this clone: The sample carries other DNA sequences with the same CDR3. V usage is TRBV28 and J usage is TRBJ1-4, with a tentative D call TRBD1 (5 bases). Germline V gene lookup returns CDR1 MDHEN and CDR2 SYDVKM. The V and J ends lost 2 bases and 0 bases respectively, with 10 bases between them. The CDR3 totals 16 residues. The CDR3 DNA reads TGTGCCAGCAGTTTAGGGGGGGAGGCAACTAATGAAAAACTGTTTTTT. This sequence encodes CASSLGGEATNEKLFF.

V and J are TRBV27 and TRBJ2-7; 7 nucleotides line up with TRBD2. This CDR3 comprises 13 residues. J gave up 2 bases and V 10 bases, and 8 bases lay outside the gene matches. The V gene's germline CDR1 is MNHEY and CDR2 SMNVEV (reference sequence). The CDR3 DNA reads as TGTGCCACTAGACTCGCGGGAGCCTACGAGCAGTACTTC. The encoded protein is CATRLAGAYEQYF.

As regards this clone: This sample includes further DNA sequences coding for the same CDR3. CDR3 sequence: CASRLGNTEAFF. The CDR3 nucleotides read TGTGCCAGCCGACTGGGGAACACTGAAGCTTTCTTT. The rearrangement links TRBV6-5 to TRBJ1-1; the D is unclear. The CDR3 has 12 residues. V lost 8 bases, J lost 1 base, and 8 bases lay in between. Germline V gene data show CDR1 as MNHEY and CDR2 as SVGAGI.

The J gene is TRBJ2-1, the V gene TRBV5-1; 9 positions match TRBD2. CDR1 SGHRS and CDR2 YFSETQ come from the germline V gene. This CDR3 is built from 14 residues. After removal of 2 bases from V and 4 bases from J, the junction contained 1 base not matched to a gene. CDR3 sequence reads: CASSFSGSYNEQFF. CDR3 in DNA: TGCGCCAGCAGCTTTAGCGGGAGTTACAATGAGCAGTTCTTC.

V gene TRBV29-1 combines with J gene TRBJ2-2; either TRBD1 or TRBD2 may fit D (5 bases each). The CDR3 covers 15 residues. Germline V gene data show CDR1 as SQVTM and CDR2 as ANQGSEA. V shed 5 bases and J shed 1 base, with 14 bases lying between them. The DNA of the CDR3 is TGCAGCGTTCGCAGGGCCGGAGGGAACACCGGGGAGCTGTTTTTT. Translated, it gives CSVRRAGGNTGELFF.

The rearrangement joins TRBV25-1 to TRBJ1-2; D is unresolved. The germline gives CDR1 MGHDK, CDR2 SYGVNS. The CDR3 covers 13 residues. Trimming removed 3 bases at V and 4 bases at J, with 9 bases between. Written as DNA, the CDR3 is TGTGCCAGCAGTGACACGACGGTCTATGGCTACACCTTC. Amino acid sequence: CASSDTTVYGYTF.

The chain has TRBV6-1 and TRBJ1-1, with TRBD1 matching over 10 bases. The CDR3 is 15 amino acids. V shed 2 bases, J shed 7 bases, and the junction held 7 bases outside the gene matches. Looked up from germline, CDR1 is MNHNS and CDR2 is SASEGT. The CDR3 region has the DNA TGTGCCAGCAGTGAACTGACAGGGGGCCTCCTTGAAGCTTTCTTT. Its protein is CASSELTGGLLEAFF.

The V call is TRBV7-9, the J call TRBJ2-2; TRBD1 aligns across 7 bases. Trimming at V came to 3 bases and at J to 6 bases, leaving 10 bases not matched to a gene. Germline V gene sequence: CDR1 SEHNR, CDR2 FQNEAQ (reference sequence). This CDR3 is 16 amino acids long. CDR3: CASSFTGESLSGELFF. The CDR3 DNA sequence: TGTGCCAGCAGCTTTACAGGGGAGTCCTTATCCGGGGAGCTGTTTTTT.

Details on this clone: Other DNA sequences in this sample translate to the same CDR3. The chain links TRBV13 to TRBJ2-2; TRBD2 agrees at 11 bases. The V and J ends lost 1 base and 3 bases, in that order; junction bases with no gene match: 1. CDR3 size: 16 residues. Germline V CDR1 and CDR2: PRHDT, FYEKMQ (reference sequence). CDR3 in DNA: TGTGCCAGCAGCTTAGAACTAGCGGGAGACACCGGGGAGCTGTTTTTT. Protein: CASSLELAGDTGELFF.

The chain recombines TRBV10-1 with TRBJ2-2; no clear D. CDR1 WNHNN and CDR2 SYGVQD come from the germline V gene (reference sequence). Trimming shortened V by 6 bases and J by 3 bases, and 11 bases separated the two germline ends. The CDR3 consists of 14 residues. The CDR3, as DNA: TGCGCCAGCAGGTCACAACCCCACACCGGGGAGCTGTTTTTT. Residues: CASRSQPHTGELFF.

V usage is TRBV9 and J usage is TRBJ2-1, with 9 bases aligning to TRBD2. The CDR3 has 15 residues. The germline CDR1 and CDR2 sequences are SGDLS and YYNGEE. The V and J ends lost 0 bases and 8 bases, in that order; junction bases with no gene match: 6. The CDR3 DNA follows: TGTGCCAGCAGCGTAGAGGGCGGGAGGGTCTATGAGCAGTTCTTC. Protein sequence: CASSVEGGRVYEQFF. The full variable domain, in which reference TRBV9 and TRBJ2-1 provide the parts outside the CDR3, is DSGVTQTPKHLITATGQRVTLRCSPRSGDLSVYWYQQSLDQGLQFLIQYYNGEERAKGNILERFSAQQFPDLHSELNLSSLELGDSALYFCASSVEGGRVYEQFFGPGTRLTVL.

The chain links TRBV4-1 to TRBJ2-1; 8 bases match TRBD2. Trimming cost V 3 bases and J 2 bases; bases outside gene matches: 6. The CDR3 has 16 residues. Germline V gene sequence: CDR1 MGHRA, CDR2 YSYEKL. The CDR3 protein is CASSQRLATPYNEQFF. CDR3 nucleotide sequence: TGCGCCAGCAGCCAGCGACTAGCGACCCCCTACAATGAGCAGTTCTTC.

V and J are TRBV6-1 and TRBJ1-2; 10 bases line up with TRBD1. Germline CDR1 is MNHNS and CDR2 is SASEGT. The CDR3 has 14 amino acids. V lost 0 bases to trimming and J lost 7 bases; unmatched junction nucleotides: 2. This CDR3 reads CASSEARTGGGYTF. The CDR3 DNA is TGTGCCAGCAGTGAAGCGAGGACAGGGGGTGGCTACACCTTC.

For this clone: Within the sample, other DNA sequences also encode this same CDR3. The chain recombines TRBV28 with TRBJ2-7; the match to TRBD1 covers 7 bases. V trimming: 2 bases; J trimming: 2 bases; junction bases outside the gene matches: 3. The length of the CDR3 is 14 residues. Germline CDR1 MDHEN, CDR2 SYDVKM. Written as DNA, the CDR3 is TGTGCCAGCAGTTTACGGACAGGAACCTACGAGCAGTACTTC. Protein: CASSLRTGTYEQYF.

The CDR3 sequence is CASSEAWGRAEAFF. CDR3 nucleotide sequence: TGTGCCAGCAGTGAAGCGTGGGGTAGGGCTGAAGCTTTCTTT. This chain connects TRBV6-1 to TRBJ1-1, with D hard to call. Trimming shortened V by 0 bases and J by 6 bases, and 11 bases separated the two germline ends. Germline V gene data show CDR1 as MNHNS and CDR2 as SASEGT. The CDR3 loop spans 14 amino acids.

The V call is TRBV2, the J call TRBJ1-5, with D possibly being TRBD1 (6 bases). CDR3 length equals 15 residues. V was shortened by 4 bases and J by 2 bases, with 12 bases between the two germline ends. Germline V lookup: CDR1 SNHLY, CDR2 FYNNEI. The DNA for the CDR3 is TGTGCCAGCAGTGCATGGACAGACGGCAATCAGCCCCAGCATTTT. Residues: CASSAWTDGNQPQHF.

The rearrangement links TRBV10-2 to TRBJ1-6; D might be TRBD1 (5 bases). Germline values: CDR1 WSHSY, CDR2 SAAADI. The CDR3 totals 18 residues. With 10 bases removed from V and 0 bases from J, the gap between germline ends came to 22 bases. CDR3 amino acids: CATGTAWDLSSYNSPLHF. The CDR3 DNA sequence: TGCGCCACCGGGACGGCATGGGATCTAAGCTCCTATAATTCACCCCTCCACTTT.

Here the CDR3 DNA reads TGTGCCAGCAGCTGGGGACCTAGGACTAGCGGGGATAGACAGTTCTTC. It is translated as CASSWGPRTSGDRQFF. The chain links TRBV11-2 to TRBJ2-1; TRBD2 aligns across 12 bases. The V gene end was trimmed by 4 bases and the J gene end by 13 bases; junction bases not matched to a gene: 14. Germline CDR1 reads SGHAT; CDR2 reads FQNNGV. CDR3 size: 16 residues. Full variable domain (outside the CDR3, taken from reference TRBV11-2 and TRBJ2-1): EAGVAQSPRYKIIEKRQSVAFWCNPISGHATLYWYQQILGQGPKLLIQFQNNGVVDDSQLPKDRFSAERLKGVDSTLKIQPAKLEDSAVYLCASSWGPRTSGDRQFFGPGTRLTVL.

This sequence joins TRBV9 and TRBJ2-2; no definite D call. Looked up from germline, CDR1 is SGDLS and CDR2 is YYNGEE. The CDR3 length is 13 residues. The V end was cut by 4 bases, the J end by 7 bases, with 11 bases between. For the CDR3, the DNA is TGTGCCAGCAGCTTTGGAGTTAACGGGGAGCTGTTTTTT. Translating gives CASSFGVNGELFF. Complete variable domain (other parts from reference TRBV9 and TRBJ2-2): DSGVTQTPKHLITATGQRVTLRCSPRSGDLSVYWYQQSLDQGLQFLIQYYNGEERAKGNILERFSAQQFPDLHSELNLSSLELGDSALYFCASSFGVNGELFFGEGSRLTVL.

This clone occurred once. The chain carries TRBV6-5 and TRBJ1-1; D possibly corresponds to TRBD1 (6 bases). Germline-derived CDR1 and CDR2 are MNHEY and SVGAGI. This CDR3 has 12 residues. V was pared by 6 bases and J by 4 bases, with 9 bases between. The DNA of the CDR3 is TGTGCCAGCAGAGGGGGGTCCACTGAAGCTTTCTTT. It codes for CASRGGSTEAFF.

The V and J genes are TRBV4-3 and TRBJ2-3, with 12 bases identical to TRBD2. Trimming at V came to 1 base and at J to 6 bases, leaving 2 bases not matched to a gene. The germline V gene encodes CDR1 LGHNA and CDR2 YSLEER. This CDR3 contains 15 residues. CDR3 nucleotide sequence: TGCGCCAGCAGCCAAGTACTAGCGGGAGGCGATACGCAGTATTTT. Its protein product is CASSQVLAGGDTQYF.

The V gene is TRBV19, the J gene TRBJ2-1; D is undetermined. Germline CDR1 reads LNHDA; CDR2 reads SQIVND (reference sequence). The V gene lost 8 bases and the J gene lost 5 bases, with 13 bases spanning the gap. This CDR3 comprises 13 residues. The chain's CDR3 is CASGPDADNEQFF. CDR3 in DNA: TGTGCCAGTGGACCCGACGCTGACAATGAGCAGTTCTTC.

The chain carries TRBV30 and TRBJ1-3, with D possibly being TRBD1 (6 bases). CDR1 GTSNPN and CDR2 SVGIG come from the germline V gene (reference sequence). This CDR3 is 12 amino acids long. CDR3 coding DNA: TGTGGCCTGGGACACTCTGGAAACACCATATATTTT. Amino acids: CGLGHSGNTIYF.

This chain uses TRBV27 with TRBJ2-7, with D tentatively TRBD2 (5 bases). The CDR3 runs 13 residues. Germline CDR1 MNHEY, CDR2 SMNVEV (reference sequence). Trimming stripped 5 bases from V and 6 bases from J, with 14 bases between. For the CDR3, the DNA is TGTGCCAGCAGTCCGGGATACACTCTCGAGCAGTACTTC. This translates into CASSPGYTLEQYF.

The CDR3 loop is CASSFFTSGTDTQYF. DNA of the CDR3: TGTGCCAGCAGCTTCTTCACTAGCGGCACAGATACGCAGTATTTT. This rearrangement joins TRBV11-2 to TRBJ2-3, with 7 bases identical to TRBD2. V lost 3 bases, J lost 1 base, and 4 bases stayed unmatched. The germline CDR1 and CDR2 sequences are SGHAT and FQNNGV. There are 15 residues in the CDR3.